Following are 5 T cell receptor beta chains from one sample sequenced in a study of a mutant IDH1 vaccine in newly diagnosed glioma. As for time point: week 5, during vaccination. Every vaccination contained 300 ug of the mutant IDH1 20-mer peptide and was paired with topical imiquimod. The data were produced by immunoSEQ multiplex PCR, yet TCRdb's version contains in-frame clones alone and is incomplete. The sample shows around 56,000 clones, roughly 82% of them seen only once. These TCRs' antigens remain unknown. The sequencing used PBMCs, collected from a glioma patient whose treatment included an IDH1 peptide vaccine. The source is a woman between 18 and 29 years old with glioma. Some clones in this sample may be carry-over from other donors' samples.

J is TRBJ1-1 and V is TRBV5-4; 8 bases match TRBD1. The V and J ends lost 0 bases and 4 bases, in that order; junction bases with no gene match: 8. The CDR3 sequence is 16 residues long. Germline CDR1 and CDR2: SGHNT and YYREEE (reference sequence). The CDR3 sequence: CASSLAYPGGGTEAFF. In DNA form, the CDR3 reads TGTGCCAGCAGCTTGGCCTATCCAGGGGGCGGCACTGAAGCTTTCTTT.

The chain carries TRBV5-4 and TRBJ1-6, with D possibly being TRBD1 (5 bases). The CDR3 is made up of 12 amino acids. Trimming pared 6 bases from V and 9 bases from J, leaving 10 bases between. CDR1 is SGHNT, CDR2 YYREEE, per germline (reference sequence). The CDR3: CASTRDLSPLHF. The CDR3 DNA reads TGTGCCAGCACCCGGGACCTTTCACCCCTCCACTTT.

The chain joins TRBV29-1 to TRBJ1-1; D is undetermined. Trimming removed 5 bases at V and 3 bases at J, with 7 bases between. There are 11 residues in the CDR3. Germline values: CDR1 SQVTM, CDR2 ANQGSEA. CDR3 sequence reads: CSVWYDTEAFF. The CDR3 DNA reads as TGCAGCGTTTGGTATGACACTGAAGCTTTCTTT.

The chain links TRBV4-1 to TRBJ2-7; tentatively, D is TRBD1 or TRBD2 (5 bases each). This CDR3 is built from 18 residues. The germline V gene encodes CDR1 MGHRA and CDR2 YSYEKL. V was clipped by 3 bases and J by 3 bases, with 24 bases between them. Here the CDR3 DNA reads TGCGCCAGCAGCCAGGCCTCAGGTCCGGGGACGAGTGGCTACGAGCAGTACTTC. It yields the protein CASSQASGPGTSGYEQYF.

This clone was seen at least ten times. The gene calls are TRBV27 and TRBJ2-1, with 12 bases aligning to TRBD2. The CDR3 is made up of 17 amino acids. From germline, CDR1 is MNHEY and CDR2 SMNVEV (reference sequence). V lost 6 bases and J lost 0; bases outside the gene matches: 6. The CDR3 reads CASSRGTSGPSYNEQFF. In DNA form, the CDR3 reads TGTGCCAGCAGCCGGGGGACTAGCGGGCCCTCCTACAATGAGCAGTTCTTC.